Each of the 16 T cell receptor beta chains below was sequenced from the same sample in a study. A single record per CDR3 protein comes from TCRdb applying MiXCR to the 5' RACE reads. The repertoire holds roughly 180 distinct CDR3 sequences, approximately 96% seen once, with around 11% in the top ten. Sequenced input: naive CD4+ T cells sorted from blood. Subset here: naive CD4+ T cells, CD4+CD45RA+CD25-. The source is a female donor with breast cancer.

Concerning this clonotype itself: The library was built for alpha chains, so this beta chain is an off-target read and its size means little. J is TRBJ1-2 and V is TRBV12-3 or TRBV12-4, with no clear D. The V gene lost 3 bases and the J gene lost 5 bases, with 7 bases spanning the gap. The CDR3 contains 12 residues. CDR3 region: CASSLSWYGYTF. The CDR3 coding sequence is TGTGCCAGCAGTTTGTCTTGGTATGGCTACACCTTC.

Details on this clonotype: This beta chain was picked up by a library intended for alpha chains and is off target, so its count carries little meaning. V gene TRBV20-1 combines with J gene TRBJ2-3; 13 nucleotides align to TRBD2. This CDR3 is 14 amino acids long. Losses at the gene ends were 6 bases for V and 5 bases for J; bases not matched to a gene: 5. Per germline, CDR1 DFQATT and CDR2 SNEGSKA (reference sequence). Here the CDR3 reads CSARLAGGVDTQYF. CDR3 DNA sequence: TGCAGTGCAAGACTAGCGGGAGGTGTAGATACGCAGTATTTT.

As for this clonotype: This beta chain is a stray sequence in a library constructed for alpha chains; its clone size is not meaningful. V and J are TRBV20-1 and TRBJ2-7; 13 bases line up with TRBD2. The CDR3 runs to 14 residues. With 5 bases clipped from V and 3 bases from J, the junction kept 4 bases outside the gene matches. Germline V gives CDR1 DFQATT, CDR2 SNEGSKA (reference sequence). DNA for the CDR3: TGCAGTGCTGCCGGACTAGCGGGAGACTACGAGCAGTACTTC. Translation: CSAAGLAGDYEQYF.

Concerning this clonotype itself: This beta chain is an unintended read in a library built for alpha chains; its size means little. The chain is built from TRBV5-1 and TRBJ2-3; TRBD2 aligns across 9 bases. V dropped 5 bases and J dropped 0; count of bases not matched to a gene: 10. The CDR3 is 17 amino acids. The V gene's germline CDR1 is SGHRS and CDR2 YFSETQ. The CDR3 sequence: CASRVAGVPSSTDTQYF. CDR3 nucleotide sequence: TGCGCCAGCAGGGTAGCGGGAGTTCCTTCTAGCACAGATACGCAGTATTTT.

Points on this clonotype: For a library built for alpha chains, this beta chain is a stray read; little rests on its size. The CDR3 coding sequence is TGCAGTGCGTCCGGGACCATCATTAGCACAGATACGCAGTATTTT. Its translation: CSASGTIISTDTQYF. V usage is TRBV20-1 and J usage is TRBJ2-3, with D perhaps TRBD1 or TRBD2 (5 bases each). The V end lost 6 bases, the J end lost 0 bases, and 16 bases lay between the germline ends. This CDR3 has 15 residues. The germline V gene has CDR1 DFQATT and CDR2 SNEGSKA (reference sequence).

Points on this clonotype: This beta chain lies outside the target of a library built for alpha chains; its clone size means little. The chain uses TRBV5-1 and TRBJ2-1, with D perhaps matching TRBD1 (6 bases). This CDR3 comprises 16 residues. Germline CDR1 reads SGHRS; CDR2 reads YFSETQ. The V gene lost 1 base and the J gene lost 0 bases, with 11 bases spanning the gap. The DNA of the CDR3 is TGCGCCAGCAGCTTGATACTCAGGGGCTCCTACAATGAGCAGTTCTTC. It is translated as CASSLILRGSYNEQFF.

To note about this clonotype: With the library built for alpha chains, this beta chain is off target and its frequency is not meaningful. The V call is TRBV6-5, the J call TRBJ2-3, with D perhaps matching TRBD2 (5 bases). CDR1 is MNHEY and CDR2 is SVGAGI in the germline V gene. The CDR3 length is 14 residues. The V end lost 8 bases, the J end lost 0 bases, and 12 bases lay between the germline ends. CDR3: CASGLTESTDTQYF. The CDR3 nucleotides are TGTGCCAGCGGACTGACGGAGAGCACAGATACGCAGTATTTT.

On this clonotype: The junction departs from the called germline gene at one end, perhaps through a read error. In a library made to pick up alpha chains, this beta chain is a stray read with a size that means little. J is TRBJ1-2 and V is TRBV28; a weak D match, TRBD1 (6 bases). Germline lookup yields CDR1 MDHEN and CDR2 SYDVKM. CDR3 length equals 14 residues. CDR3 amino acids: CAGSSGGTNYGYTF. CDR3 DNA sequence: TGTGCCGGCAGTTCGGGGGGCACTAACTATGGCTACACCTTC.

Comments on this clonotype: Since it is a stray read in a library aimed at alpha chains, this beta chain has a size that is not meaningful. The CDR3 DNA reads as TGCAGTGCGTGGCGGGTAGGGAGCACCGGGGAGCTGTTTTTT. Translation gives CSAWRVGSTGELFF. V and J are TRBV20-1 and TRBJ2-2; D is perhaps TRBD2 (5 bases). Trimming took off 6 bases at V and 4 bases at J, with 15 bases between the two ends. Germline CDR1 and CDR2: DFQATT and SNEGSKA (reference sequence). This CDR3 region has 14 residues.

This clonotype has only one observation. This beta chain is a stray sequence in a library constructed for alpha chains; its clone size is not meaningful. J is TRBJ1-2 and V is TRBV12-3 or TRBV12-4, with TRBD1 matching 8 bases. With V trimmed by 7 bases and J by 2 bases, 9 bases remained unmatched. The CDR3 loop spans 15 amino acids. CDR3 bases: TGTGCCAGCACCCCTAGACAGGGGTGGAACTATGGCTACACCTTC. Encoded protein: CASTPRQGWNYGYTF.

In the case of this clonotype: This beta chain came through as a stray read in a library set up for alpha chains, and its size says little. The V call is TRBV5-1, the J call TRBJ1-1; 11 bases line up with TRBD1. Germline CDR1 reads SGHRS; CDR2 reads YFSETQ. CDR3 length: 15 residues. The junction had 7 bases not matched to a gene; V was cut back by 2 bases and J by 7 bases. For the CDR3, the DNA is TGCGCCAGCAGCTTACCGGGACAGGGGGTTCTTGAAGCTTTCTTT. The encoded protein is CASSLPGQGVLEAFF.

To note about this clonotype: This beta chain turned up in a library designed for alpha chains; as an off-target read, its abundance says little. The V gene is TRBV12-3 or TRBV12-4, the J gene TRBJ1-2; D not resolved. The CDR3 spans 12 residues. Trimming took 3 bases from V and 6 from J, leaving 8 bases between them. This CDR3 is CASSFSGNGYTF. The DNA for the CDR3 is TGTGCCAGCAGTTTTTCCGGGAATGGCTACACCTTC.

As regards this clonotype: The library was prepared for alpha chains; this beta chain is a stray read, so its frequency means little. V usage is TRBV7-9 and J usage is TRBJ2-7; 10 positions match TRBD1. Germline V gene sequence: CDR1 SEHNR, CDR2 FQNEAQ (reference sequence). Trimming took 8 bases from V and 3 from J; bases not matched to a gene: 1. This CDR3 has 12 residues. CDR3 coding DNA: TGTGCCAGCCGGGACAGGGGCTACGAGCAGTACTTC. It specifies CASRDRGYEQYF.

Turning to this clonotype: This beta chain is a stray read from a library made for alpha chains; its abundance is not meaningful. The chain recombines TRBV6-5 with TRBJ2-3; 13 positions agree with TRBD2. Germline V lookup: CDR1 MNHEY, CDR2 SVGAGI. Trimming removed 0 bases from V and 2 bases from J; junction bases left unmatched: 11. This CDR3 has 20 residues. The CDR3 loop is CASSYSERPGLAGNTDTQYF. As DNA, the CDR3 is TGTGCCAGCAGTTACTCGGAACGTCCGGGACTAGCGGGGAACACAGATACGCAGTATTTT.

Comment on this clonotype: A library prepared for alpha chains yielded this beta chain as an off-target read; its size is of little meaning. This chain connects TRBV11-2 to TRBJ2-1, with D hard to call. Trimming shortened V by 3 bases and J by 6 bases, and 9 bases separated the two germline ends. CDR1 and CDR2 (germline): SGHAT, FQNNGV. The CDR3 is 13 amino acids. This CDR3 is CASSLGRFNEQFF. The CDR3 DNA reads TGTGCCAGCAGCTTGGGCCGGTTCAATGAGCAGTTCTTC.

As regards this clonotype: Since it is a stray read in a library aimed at alpha chains, this beta chain has a size that is not meaningful. This sequence joins TRBV4-3 and TRBJ2-3, with TRBD2 matching over 9 bases. The CDR3 has 14 amino acids. CDR1 LGHNA and CDR2 YSLEER come from the germline V gene. With 6 bases clipped from V and 0 bases from J, the junction kept 1 base outside the gene matches. For the CDR3, the DNA is TGCGCCAGCAGAAGCGGGGGGAGCACAGATACGCAGTATTTT. Its protein product is CASRSGGSTDTQYF.